Below, 5 T cell receptor beta chains from the same sample are listed, as sequenced in a study of OX40 agonist ivuxolimab in advanced cancers. Assay used: immunoSEQ multiplex PCR; TCRdb lists only in-frame clones, some missing. The data show tens of thousands of clones, 92% seen once. The specimen comprised CD4+ or CD8+ T cells sorted from blood, sampled in a trial of the OX40 agonist ivuxolimab. The source of these receptors is an adult with an advanced solid tumor such as melanoma, head and neck, liver or kidney cancer.

In DNA, the CDR3 is TGCAGCGTTGGGGCCCCTAGCGGCGAGCAGTACTTC. Translation: CSVGAPSGEQYF. J is TRBJ2-7 and V is TRBV29-1, with 7 bases matching TRBD2. V lost 4 bases and J lost 6; bases outside the gene matches: 6. Per the germline V gene, CDR1 is SQVTM and CDR2 is ANQGSEA. This CDR3 contains 12 residues.

The rearrangement uses TRBV11-2 and TRBJ2-7, with D possibly TRBD1 on 6 matching bases. Germline CDR1 and CDR2: SGHAT and FQNNGV. V was clipped by 3 bases and J by 2 bases, with 17 bases between them. CDR3 size: 16 residues. Here the CDR3 reads CASSFLGTILTYEQYF. The CDR3 DNA reads as TGTGCCAGCAGCTTTTTGGGGACAATCCTAACCTACGAGCAGTACTTC.

The V and J genes are TRBV9 and TRBJ2-3; a possible D gene is TRBD1 (6 bases). The germline V gene encodes CDR1 SGDLS and CDR2 YYNGEE. The CDR3 contains 13 residues. Trimming stripped 4 bases from V and 4 bases from J, with 10 bases between. This CDR3 is CASSPSGADTQYF. The DNA of the CDR3 is TGTGCCAGCAGCCCCTCAGGGGCAGATACGCAGTATTTT.

The chain has TRBV2 and TRBJ2-7, with TRBD1 matching over 7 bases. Germline-derived CDR1 and CDR2 are SNHLY and FYNNEI. Trimming took 5 bases from V and 4 from J; bases not matched to a gene: 8. The CDR3 is 14 residues long. DNA for the CDR3: TGTGCCAGCAGTCCCAACAGGGGAGAGTACGAGCAGTACTTC. Translation gives CASSPNRGEYEQYF.

The chain carries TRBV7-9 and TRBJ2-4; D unclear. The V gene lost 1 base and the J gene lost 0 bases, with 4 bases spanning the gap. Germline V gene sequence: CDR1 SEHNR, CDR2 FQNEAQ (reference sequence). The CDR3 has 14 amino acids. The CDR3, as DNA: TGTGCCAGCAGCTTAGTAGGAGCCAAAAACATTCAGTACTTC. Translation gives CASSLVGAKNIQYF.